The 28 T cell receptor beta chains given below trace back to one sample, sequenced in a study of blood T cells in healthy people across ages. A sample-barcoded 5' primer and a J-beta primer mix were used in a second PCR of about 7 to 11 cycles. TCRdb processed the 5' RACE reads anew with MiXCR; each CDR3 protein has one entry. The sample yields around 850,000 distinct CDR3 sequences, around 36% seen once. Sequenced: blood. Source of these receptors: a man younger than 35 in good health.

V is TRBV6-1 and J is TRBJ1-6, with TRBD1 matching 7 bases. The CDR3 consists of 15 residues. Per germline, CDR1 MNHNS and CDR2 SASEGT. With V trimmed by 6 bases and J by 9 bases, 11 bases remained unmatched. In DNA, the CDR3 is TGTGCCAGCAGCTCACTTGACAGGGCGGGTTCACCCCTCCACTTT. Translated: CASSSLDRAGSPLHF.

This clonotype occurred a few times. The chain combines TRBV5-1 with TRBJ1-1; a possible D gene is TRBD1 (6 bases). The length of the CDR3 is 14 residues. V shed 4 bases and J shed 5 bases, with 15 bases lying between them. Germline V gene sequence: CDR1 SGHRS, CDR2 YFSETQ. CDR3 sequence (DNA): TGCGCCAGCAGCGTGCCAGGGGACGGAACTGAAGCTTTCTTT. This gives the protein CASSVPGDGTEAFF.

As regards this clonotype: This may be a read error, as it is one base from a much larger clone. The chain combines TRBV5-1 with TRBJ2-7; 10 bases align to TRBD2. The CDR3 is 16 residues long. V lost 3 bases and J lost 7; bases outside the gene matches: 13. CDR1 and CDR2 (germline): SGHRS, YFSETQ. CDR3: CASSSIAGGLYNEQYF. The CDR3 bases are TGCGCCAGCAGCTCGATAGCGGGGGGCCTATACAATGAGCAGTACTTC.

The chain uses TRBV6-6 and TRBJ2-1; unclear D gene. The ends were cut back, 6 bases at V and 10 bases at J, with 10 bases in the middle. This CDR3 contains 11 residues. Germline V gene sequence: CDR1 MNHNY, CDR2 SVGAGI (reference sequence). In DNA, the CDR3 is TGTGCCAGCAGGTCACGGGCCGAGCAGTTCTTC. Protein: CASRSRAEQFF.

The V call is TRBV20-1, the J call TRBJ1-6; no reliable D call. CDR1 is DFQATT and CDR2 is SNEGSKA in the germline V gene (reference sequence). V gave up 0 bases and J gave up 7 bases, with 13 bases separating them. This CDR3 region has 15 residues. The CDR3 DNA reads TGCAGTGCTAGAGATCGTAGGGTAGGGAATTCACCCCTCCACTTT. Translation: CSARDRRVGNSPLHF.

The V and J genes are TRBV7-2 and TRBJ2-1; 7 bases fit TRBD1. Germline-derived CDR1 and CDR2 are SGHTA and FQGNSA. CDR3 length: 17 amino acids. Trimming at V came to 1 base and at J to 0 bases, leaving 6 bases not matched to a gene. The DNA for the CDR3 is TGTGCCAGCAGCTTAGGAGGGACAGTTTACTCCTACAATGAGCAGTTCTTC. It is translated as CASSLGGTVYSYNEQFF.

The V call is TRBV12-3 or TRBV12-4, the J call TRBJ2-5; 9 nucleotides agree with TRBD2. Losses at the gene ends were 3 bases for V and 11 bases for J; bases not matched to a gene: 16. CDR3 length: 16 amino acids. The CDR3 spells CASSFQGGGVINEQYF. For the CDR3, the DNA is TGTGCCAGCAGTTTTCAGGGCGGGGGGGTCATTAATGAGCAGTACTTC.

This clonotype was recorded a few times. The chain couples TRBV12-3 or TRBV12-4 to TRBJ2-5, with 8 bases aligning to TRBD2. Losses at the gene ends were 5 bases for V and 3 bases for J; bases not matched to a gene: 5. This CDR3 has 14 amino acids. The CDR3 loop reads CASSPLAGKETQYF. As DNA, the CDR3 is TGTGCCAGCAGTCCGTTAGCGGGGAAAGAGACCCAGTACTTC.

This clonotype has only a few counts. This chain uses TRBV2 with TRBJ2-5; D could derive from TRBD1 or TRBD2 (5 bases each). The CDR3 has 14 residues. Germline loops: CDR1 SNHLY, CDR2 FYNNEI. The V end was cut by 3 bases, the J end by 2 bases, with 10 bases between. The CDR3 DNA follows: TGTGCCAGCAGTGAGCTGGGACGACAAGAGACCCAGTACTTC. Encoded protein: CASSELGRQETQYF.

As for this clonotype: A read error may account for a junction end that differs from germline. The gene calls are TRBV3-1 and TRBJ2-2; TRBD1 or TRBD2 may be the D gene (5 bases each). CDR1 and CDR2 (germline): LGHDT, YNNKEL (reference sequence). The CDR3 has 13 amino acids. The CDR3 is CAGSRQRAGELFF. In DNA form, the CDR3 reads TGTGCCGGCAGCCGACAGAGGGCCGGGGAGCTGTTTTTT.

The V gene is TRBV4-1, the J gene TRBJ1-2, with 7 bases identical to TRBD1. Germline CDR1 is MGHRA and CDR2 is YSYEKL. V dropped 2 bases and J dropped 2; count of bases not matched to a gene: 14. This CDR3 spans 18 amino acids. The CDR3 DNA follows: TGCGCCAGCAGCCAAAGAGGAGCCAGAACAGGGGCCAACTATGGCTACACCTTC. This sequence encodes CASSQRGARTGANYGYTF.

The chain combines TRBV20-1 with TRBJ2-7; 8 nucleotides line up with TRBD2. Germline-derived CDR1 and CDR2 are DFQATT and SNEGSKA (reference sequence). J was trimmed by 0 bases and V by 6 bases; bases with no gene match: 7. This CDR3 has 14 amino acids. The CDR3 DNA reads TGCAGTGCGATTACCGGGACTAGCTCCTACGAGCAGTACTTC. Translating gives CSAITGTSSYEQYF.

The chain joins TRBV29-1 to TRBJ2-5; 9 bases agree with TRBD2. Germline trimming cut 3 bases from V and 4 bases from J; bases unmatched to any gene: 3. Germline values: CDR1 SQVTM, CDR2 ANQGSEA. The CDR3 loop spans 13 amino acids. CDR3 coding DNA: TGCAGCGTTGAGCGGGGGGGGCCAGAGACCCAGTACTTC. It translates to CSVERGGPETQYF.

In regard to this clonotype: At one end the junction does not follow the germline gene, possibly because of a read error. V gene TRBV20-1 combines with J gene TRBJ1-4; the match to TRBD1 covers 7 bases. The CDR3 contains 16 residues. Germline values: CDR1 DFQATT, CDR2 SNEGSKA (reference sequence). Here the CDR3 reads CSARLKQGWTNEKLFF. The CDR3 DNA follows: TGTAGTGCTAGACTGAAACAGGGGTGGACTAATGAAAAACTGTTTTTT.

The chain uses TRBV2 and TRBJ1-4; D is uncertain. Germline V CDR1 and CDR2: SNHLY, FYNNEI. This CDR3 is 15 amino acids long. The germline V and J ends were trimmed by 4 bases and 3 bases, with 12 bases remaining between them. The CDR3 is CASSGVGLANEKLFF. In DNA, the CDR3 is TGTGCCAGCAGTGGTGTCGGGCTGGCTAATGAAAAACTGTTTTTT.

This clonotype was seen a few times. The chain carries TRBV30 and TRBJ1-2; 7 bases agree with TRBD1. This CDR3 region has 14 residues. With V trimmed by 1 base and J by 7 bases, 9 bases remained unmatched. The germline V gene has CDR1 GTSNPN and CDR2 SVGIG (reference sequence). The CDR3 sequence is CAWSAGGRMGGYTF. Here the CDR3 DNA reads TGTGCCTGGAGTGCAGGGGGAAGAATGGGTGGCTACACCTTC.

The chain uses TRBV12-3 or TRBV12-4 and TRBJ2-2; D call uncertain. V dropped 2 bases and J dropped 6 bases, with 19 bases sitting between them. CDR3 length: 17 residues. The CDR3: CASSLRWASTPAGELFF. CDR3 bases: TGTGCCAGCAGTTTAAGGTGGGCCTCGACGCCTGCCGGGGAGCTGTTTTTT.

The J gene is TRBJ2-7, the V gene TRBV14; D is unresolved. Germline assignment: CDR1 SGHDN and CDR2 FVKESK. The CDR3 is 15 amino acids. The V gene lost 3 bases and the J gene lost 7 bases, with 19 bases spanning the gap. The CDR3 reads CASSHHRAHCNEQYF. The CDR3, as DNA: TGTGCCAGCAGCCACCACAGAGCCCACTGCAATGAGCAGTACTTC. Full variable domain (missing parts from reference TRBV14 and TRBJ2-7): EAGVTQFPSHSVIEKGQTVTLRCDPISGHDNLYWYRRVMGKEIKFLLHFVKESKQDESGMPNNRFLAERTGGTYSTLKVQPAELEDSGVYFCASSHHRAHCNEQYFGPGTRLTVT.

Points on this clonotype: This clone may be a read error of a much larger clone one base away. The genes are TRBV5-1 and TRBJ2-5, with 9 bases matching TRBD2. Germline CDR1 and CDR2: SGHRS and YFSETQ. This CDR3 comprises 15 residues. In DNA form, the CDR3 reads TGCGCCAGCAGCTTGGGCGGACTAGCGAAAGAGGCCCAGTACTTC. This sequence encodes CASSLGGLAKEAQYF.

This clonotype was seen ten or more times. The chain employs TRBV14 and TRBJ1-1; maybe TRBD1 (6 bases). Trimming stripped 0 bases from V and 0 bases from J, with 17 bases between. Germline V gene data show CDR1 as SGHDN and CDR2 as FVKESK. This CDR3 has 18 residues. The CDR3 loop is CASSQEFKPGAMNTEAFF. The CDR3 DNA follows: TGTGCCAGCAGCCAAGAATTCAAGCCAGGGGCCATGAACACTGAAGCTTTCTTT.

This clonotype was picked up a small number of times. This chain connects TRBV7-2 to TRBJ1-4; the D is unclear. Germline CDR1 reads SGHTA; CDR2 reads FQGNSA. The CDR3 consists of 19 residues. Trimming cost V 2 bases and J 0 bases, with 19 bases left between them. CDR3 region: CASSLIPKFPRATNEKLFF. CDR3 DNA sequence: TGTGCCAGCAGCTTAATCCCCAAATTCCCCCGTGCAACTAATGAAAAACTGTTTTTT.

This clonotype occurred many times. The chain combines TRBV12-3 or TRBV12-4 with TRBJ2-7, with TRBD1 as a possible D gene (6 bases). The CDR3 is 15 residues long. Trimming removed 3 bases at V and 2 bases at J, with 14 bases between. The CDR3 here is CASSFPEQGTYEQYF. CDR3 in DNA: TGTGCCAGCAGTTTCCCCGAACAGGGCACCTACGAGCAGTACTTC.

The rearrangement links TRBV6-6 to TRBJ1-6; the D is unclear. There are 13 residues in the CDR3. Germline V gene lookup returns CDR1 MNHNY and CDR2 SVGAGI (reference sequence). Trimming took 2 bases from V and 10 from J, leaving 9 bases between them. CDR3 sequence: CASSYASVSPLHF. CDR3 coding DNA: TGTGCCAGCAGTTACGCATCGGTCTCACCCCTCCACTTT.

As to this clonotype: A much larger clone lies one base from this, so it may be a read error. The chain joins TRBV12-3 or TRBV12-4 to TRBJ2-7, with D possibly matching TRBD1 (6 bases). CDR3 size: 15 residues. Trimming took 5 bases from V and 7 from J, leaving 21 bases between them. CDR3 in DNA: TGTGCCAGCAGTCCACAGGGTTTGTCCTACAATGAGCAGTACTTC. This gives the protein CASSPQGLSYNEQYF.

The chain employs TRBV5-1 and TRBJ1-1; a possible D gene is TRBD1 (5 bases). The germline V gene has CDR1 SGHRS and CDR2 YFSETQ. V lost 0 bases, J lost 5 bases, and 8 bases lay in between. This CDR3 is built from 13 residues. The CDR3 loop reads CASSLEGETEAFF. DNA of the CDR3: TGCGCCAGCAGCTTGGAAGGGGAAACTGAAGCTTTCTTT.

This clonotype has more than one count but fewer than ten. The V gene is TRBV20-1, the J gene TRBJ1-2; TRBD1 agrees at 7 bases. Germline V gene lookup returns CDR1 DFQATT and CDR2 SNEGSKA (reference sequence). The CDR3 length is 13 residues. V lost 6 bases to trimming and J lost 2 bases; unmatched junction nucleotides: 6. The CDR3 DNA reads TGCAGTGCGACCGGGACAGAAAACTATGGCTACACCTTC. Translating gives CSATGTENYGYTF.

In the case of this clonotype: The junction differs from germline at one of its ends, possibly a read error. CDR3 bases: TGTGTCAGCAGTCCCGGACAGGGGCGCGGCTACACCTTC. Encoded protein: CVSSPGQGRGYTF. This chain uses TRBV12-3 or TRBV12-4 with TRBJ1-2; 9 positions agree with TRBD1. CDR3 length equals 13 residues.

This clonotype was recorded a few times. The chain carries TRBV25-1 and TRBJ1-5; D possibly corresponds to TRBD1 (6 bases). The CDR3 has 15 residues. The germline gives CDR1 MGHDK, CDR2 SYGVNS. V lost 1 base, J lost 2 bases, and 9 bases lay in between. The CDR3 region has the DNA TGTGCCAGCAGTGAATCTCGACAGGGCAATCAGCCCCAGCATTTT. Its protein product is CASSESRQGNQPQHF.